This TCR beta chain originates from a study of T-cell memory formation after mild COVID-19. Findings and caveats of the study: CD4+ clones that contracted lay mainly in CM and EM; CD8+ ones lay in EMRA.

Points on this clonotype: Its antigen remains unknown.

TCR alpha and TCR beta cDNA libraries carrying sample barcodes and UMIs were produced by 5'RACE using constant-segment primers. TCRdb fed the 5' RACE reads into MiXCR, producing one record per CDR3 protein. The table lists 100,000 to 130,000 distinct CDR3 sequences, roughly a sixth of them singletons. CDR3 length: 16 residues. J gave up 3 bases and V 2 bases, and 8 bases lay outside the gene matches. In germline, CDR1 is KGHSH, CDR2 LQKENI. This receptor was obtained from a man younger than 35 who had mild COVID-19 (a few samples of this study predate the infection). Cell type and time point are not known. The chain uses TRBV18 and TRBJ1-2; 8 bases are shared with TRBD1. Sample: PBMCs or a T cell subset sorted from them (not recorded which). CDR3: CASSPYTGGQDYGYTF. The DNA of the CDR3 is TGTGCCAGCTCACCATACACCGGGGGACAGGACTATGGCTACACCTTC.